These T cell receptor beta chains were read from a single sample in a study of T cells in Graves' hyperthyroidism and ophthalmopathy. One entry per CDR3 protein results from TCRdb running MiXCR on the multiplex PCR reads. The table shows approximately 620,000 distinct CDR3 sequences, with approximately 15% occurring only once. Sequencing input: blood. Source of these receptors: a woman between 35 and 50 years old with Graves' ophthalmopathy. Each CDR3 is given with its conserved first and last residue.

TRBV6-2/TRBV6-3	TRBJ1-1	CASSLGTAGVEKAFF
TRBV28	TRBJ2-7	CASTSPGRASYEQYF
TRBV3-1	TRBJ1-2	CASSQGDRVGYGYTF
TRBV20-1	TRBJ2-3	CSASRALDTQYF
TRBV10-3	TRBJ2-3	CAISSGTSGVADTQYF
TRBV12-3/TRBV12-4	TRBJ2-2	CASTLRAGELFF
TRBV4-1	TRBJ1-5	CASSHGVLQPQHF
TRBV6-1	TRBJ1-5	CASRMTENQPQHF
TRBV3-1	TRBJ2-3	CASSQGWLSGTDTQYF
TRBV5-6	TRBJ2-1	CASSLMGLAGGSEQFF
TRBV12-3/TRBV12-4	TRBJ2-1	CASSPRTSGRGNEQFF
TRBV6-1	TRBJ2-3	CASSERRQGISTDTQYF
TRBV7-8	TRBJ1-6	CASSLRDRGLSYNSPLHF
TRBV5-1	TRBJ2-6	CASSISGTGIVGANVLTF
TRBV10-3	TRBJ2-5	CAISYRQGREGQETQYF
TRBV3-1	TRBJ2-7	CASSQAGSLDYYEQYF
TRBV3-1	TRBJ2-7	CASSQVLPSGKGYEQYF
TRBV2	TRBJ1-4	CASREGTGAHEKLFF
TRBV6-2/TRBV6-3	TRBJ2-6	CASSYRDRAGANVLTF
TRBV2	TRBJ2-3	CASSALPLAGGWKTDTQYF
TRBV7-9	TRBJ1-4	CASSQEISATNEKLFF
TRBV2	TRBJ2-2	CASSLTRGPTGELFF
TRBV20-1	TRBJ1-3	CSAIPRDRAFSGNTIYF
TRBV28	TRBJ2-3	CASSFALTSGSISTDTQYF
TRBV4-2	TRBJ2-2	CASSQKQAGDLSGELFF
TRBV7-2	TRBJ2-2	CASSLLVTWSGELFF
TRBV4-1	TRBJ2-7	CASSRGQGSSYEQYF
TRBV6-1	TRBJ2-1	CASSDGNIEGNEQFF
TRBV10-3	TRBJ1-1	CAISGGVGPVNTEAFF
TRBV19	TRBJ1-5	CASRDYTGTGDQPQHF
TRBV5-1	TRBJ2-1	CASREGSEQFF
TRBV9	TRBJ2-2	CASSVVPGRLNTGELFF
TRBV28	TRBJ2-2	CASIGTRNTGELFF
TRBV5-1	TRBJ1-4	CASSSGRPTNEKLFF
TRBV7-9	TRBJ2-1	CASSLGLANEQFF
TRBV6-2/TRBV6-3	TRBJ2-3	CASSYTSGGTDTQYF
TRBV4-2	TRBJ2-7	CASSQEPAGGPVGGEQYF
TRBV20-1	TRBJ2-1	CSAQLSLDRRNEQFF
TRBV30	TRBJ2-1	CAWRGLAAYNEQFF
TRBV27	TRBJ1-2	CASSPGSGYGYTF
TRBV6-1	TRBJ2-7	CASIHWTGTSYEQYF
TRBV11-2	TRBJ2-2	CASSLTAGRTGELFF
TRBV3-1	TRBJ1-5	CASSQSKNQPQHF
TRBV5-1	TRBJ2-5	CASSSNSGIQETQYF
TRBV3-1	TRBJ1-2	CASSQGTGSFGYTF
TRBV7-2	TRBJ2-7	CASSFGGGAFGEQYF
TRBV6-2/TRBV6-3	TRBJ2-3	CASSSLLAGLTDTQYF
TRBV11-3	TRBJ2-2	CASSFPPRLAGQELFF
TRBV12-5	TRBJ1-1	CASGPETADAFF
TRBV2	TRBJ2-5	CASMKGSGEETQYF
TRBV7-2	TRBJ2-5	CASSFVAGDVLGETQYF
TRBV29-1	TRBJ2-7	CSVEDDGDEQYF
TRBV28	TRBJ1-5	CASSPGTVVWPQHF
TRBV7-9	TRBJ2-2	CASSLGLGQQLNTGELFF
TRBV20-1	TRBJ2-2	CSARDLRDLLRTGELFF
TRBV11-2	TRBJ2-1	CASSSTGGGSYNEQFF
TRBV7-2	TRBJ2-7	CASSSVGGSPSYEQYF
TRBV29-1	TRBJ2-1	CSALPGPSMNEQFF
TRBV5-1	TRBJ2-5	CASSRDSGQETQYF
TRBV12-3/TRBV12-4	TRBJ2-6	CASSLAVGTGGTF